This TCR beta chain was sequenced for a study of identical twins. In TCRdb, the 5' RACE reads were re-called with MiXCR into one record per CDR3 protein. The sample has hundreds of thousands of distinct CDR3 sequences, around 7.4% seen once. With 4 bases removed from V and 7 bases from J, the gap between germline ends came to 31 bases. Germline V CDR1 and CDR2: ENHRY, SYGVKD. The CDR3 extends over 19 amino acids. The data also belong to a second study, concerning yellow fever vaccine responses in identical twins.

This TCR came from a woman aged 18-30 years in good health. The V and J genes are TRBV10-3 and TRBJ2-5, with TRBD1 as a possible D gene (6 bases). Sequencing used PBMCs. The CDR3 sequence: CAISVSPTVADERGGTQYF. CDR3 sequence (DNA): TGTGCCATCAGTGTCTCCCCCACAGTAGCCGACGAGCGAGGGGGGACCCAGTACTTC.